These 24 T cell receptor beta chains originate from one sample sequenced in a study of T cells in Graves' hyperthyroidism and ophthalmopathy. TCR beta CDR3 regions were amplified from RNA transcripts. TCR CDR3 regions were first amplified by RT-PCR with HTBI primers. TCRdb called the multiplex PCR reads again in MiXCR, with one record for every CDR3 protein. This sample has some 490,000 distinct CDR3 sequences, with about 20% found just once. Sequencing was performed on blood. The receptors originated from a woman in her 70s with Graves' ophthalmopathy.

The CDR3 DNA is TGTGCCAGCAGTACGCCCGGCGAGCAGTACTTC. Protein: CASSTPGEQYF. This sequence joins TRBV6-1 and TRBJ2-7; D unresolved. The CDR3 runs to 11 residues. Germline V lookup: CDR1 MNHNS, CDR2 SASEGT. Trimming stripped 5 bases from V and 6 bases from J, with 8 bases between.

The gene calls are TRBV2 and TRBJ1-2; no clear D gene. V dropped 7 bases and J dropped 1 base, with 7 bases sitting between them. In germline, CDR1 is SNHLY, CDR2 FYNNEI. CDR3 length: 12 residues. CDR3 loop: CASIGNNYGYTF. The CDR3, as DNA: TGTGCCAGCATCGGGAATAACTATGGCTACACCTTC. Full variable domain (missing parts from reference TRBV2 and TRBJ1-2): EPEVTQTPSHQVTQMGQEVILRCVPISNHLYFYWYRQILGQKVEFLVSFYNNEISEKSEIFDDQFSVERPDGSNFTLKIRSTKLEDSAMYFCASIGNNYGYTFGSGTRLTVV.

Many counts were recorded for this clonotype. The V and J genes are TRBV3-1 and TRBJ1-5, with 7 bases matching TRBD1. Unmatched junction bases numbered 1, after V lost 4 bases and J lost 1 base. Per the germline V gene, CDR1 is LGHDT and CDR2 is YNNKEL (reference sequence). This CDR3 has 14 amino acids. The CDR3 DNA reads TGTGCCAGCAGCCGACAGGGAAGCAATCAGCCCCAGCATTTT. Encoded protein: CASSRQGSNQPQHF.

The chain couples TRBV6-1 to TRBJ2-1, with 8 positions matching TRBD2. CDR1 and CDR2 from the germline V gene are MNHNS and SASEGT. Germline trimming cut 5 bases from V and 7 bases from J; bases unmatched to any gene: 10. The CDR3 runs 15 residues. The CDR3 DNA reads as TGTGCCAGCAGTCTAACGGGGGGGAGGGGGAATGAGCAGTTCTTC. Encoded protein: CASSLTGGRGNEQFF.

This clonotype turned up a few times. This rearrangement joins TRBV2 to TRBJ2-1; 8 bases fit TRBD1. V was pared by 4 bases and J by 9 bases, with 8 bases of the junction left unmatched. Germline V lookup: CDR1 SNHLY, CDR2 FYNNEI. This CDR3 is 14 amino acids long. CDR3 nucleotide sequence: TGTGCCAGCAGTGGGGGGCAGGGGGCGGGTGAGCAGTTCTTC. It is translated as CASSGGQGAGEQFF.

This clonotype was recorded a few times. The chain has TRBV19 and TRBJ2-2; 7 bases align to TRBD1. Germline CDR1 reads LNHDA; CDR2 reads SQIVND (reference sequence). With V trimmed by 3 bases and J by 3 bases, 4 bases remained unmatched. This CDR3 spans 15 amino acids. As DNA, the CDR3 is TGTGCCAGTAGTATGTCGACAGGGTACACCGGGGAGCTGTTTTTT. It codes for CASSMSTGYTGELFF.

In its sample, this clonotype was seen many times. The genes are TRBV4-3 and TRBJ2-7, with TRBD1 as a possible D gene (5 bases). The germline V gene encodes CDR1 LGHNA and CDR2 YSLEER. V lost 0 bases, J lost 6 bases, and 12 bases lay in between. The CDR3 loop spans 14 amino acids. The CDR3 nucleotides read TGCGCCAGCAGCCAAGATCGGGTCAGGGCCGAGCAGTACTTC. The encoded protein is CASSQDRVRAEQYF.

The chain recombines TRBV7-9 with TRBJ2-1, with 11 bases that match TRBD2. V shed 3 bases and J 8 bases; nucleotides not matched to a gene: 6. The CDR3 contains 15 residues. Germline assignment: CDR1 SEHNR and CDR2 FQNEAQ (reference sequence). As DNA, the CDR3 is TGTGCCAGCAGCTTCACTAGCGGGAGTTTAGATGAGCAGTTCTTC. Translating gives CASSFTSGSLDEQFF.

There are many counts of this clonotype. The rearrangement joins TRBV27 to TRBJ1-2; D remains unclear. Trimming shortened V by 2 bases and J by 7 bases, and 11 bases separated the two germline ends. CDR3 size: 13 residues. Germline loops: CDR1 MNHEY, CDR2 SMNVEV (reference sequence). The CDR3 nucleotides read TGTGCCAGCAGTTTACTAATGGATGGTGGCTACACCTTC. Its translation is CASSLLMDGGYTF.

There are a few counts of this clonotype. CDR3 region: CASSLQAVGGEQYF. DNA for the CDR3: TGTGCCAGCAGCTTACAAGCGGTGGGGGGTGAGCAGTACTTC. The chain is built from TRBV7-3 and TRBJ2-7; D might be TRBD2 (6 bases). The CDR3 totals 14 residues. Looked up from germline, CDR1 is SGHTA and CDR2 is FQGTGA. The germline V and J ends were trimmed by 2 bases and 7 bases, with 15 bases remaining between them. Full variable domain (outside the CDR3, taken from reference TRBV7-3 and TRBJ2-7): GAGVSQTPSNKVTEKGKYVELRCDPISGHTALYWYRQSLGQGPEFLIYFQGTGAADDSGLPNDRFFAVRPEGSVSTLKIQRTERGDSAVYLCASSLQAVGGEQYFGPGTRLTVT.

This clonotype was detected a few times. The genes are TRBV20-1 and TRBJ1-1; D is ambiguous. Trimming took off 2 bases at V and 2 bases at J, with 3 bases between the two ends. CDR3 length equals 11 residues. Germline CDR1 and CDR2: DFQATT and SNEGSKA (reference sequence). CDR3 sequence: CSARLNTEAFF. The DNA of the CDR3 is TGCAGTGCTAGACTTAACACTGAAGCTTTCTTT.

The rearrangement joins TRBV27 to TRBJ1-1, with TRBD1 matching over 7 bases. Germline V gene data show CDR1 as MNHEY and CDR2 as SMNVEV (reference sequence). V lost 3 bases, J lost 1 base, and 2 bases stayed unmatched. CDR3 length equals 14 residues. CDR3 region: CASSFDRANTEAFF. In DNA form, the CDR3 reads TGTGCCAGCAGTTTTGACAGGGCGAACACTGAAGCTTTCTTT.

The rearrangement links TRBV6-1 to TRBJ1-3, with a weak D call TRBD1 (5 bases). Trimming cost V 11 bases and J 0 bases, with 17 bases left between them. Germline values: CDR1 MNHNS, CDR2 SASEGT. CDR3 length equals 15 residues. The CDR3 DNA follows: TGTGCCGCACGAGCGAGGGGCGGCTCTGGAAACACCATATATTTT. This encodes CAARARGGSGNTIYF.

This rearrangement joins TRBV2 to TRBJ2-1, with a possible D match to TRBD1 (5 bases). The CDR3 length is 13 residues. From germline, CDR1 is SNHLY and CDR2 FYNNEI. The V end lost 7 bases, the J end lost 3 bases, and 10 bases lay between the germline ends. CDR3 residues: CASTRQIYNEQFF. The CDR3, as DNA: TGTGCCAGCACCCGACAGATCTACAATGAGCAGTTCTTC.

This clonotype was detected only a few times. This chain connects TRBV5-1 to TRBJ2-3, with 7 bases that match TRBD1. The junction had 6 bases not matched to a gene; V was cut back by 1 base and J by 4 bases. The CDR3 is made up of 15 amino acids. The V gene's germline CDR1 is SGHRS and CDR2 YFSETQ. CDR3 in amino acids: CASSLSGTAADTQYF. The CDR3 DNA follows: TGCGCCAGCAGCTTGTCGGGGACAGCGGCAGATACGCAGTATTTT.

V usage is TRBV4-3 and J usage is TRBJ2-2, with D perhaps matching TRBD2 (5 bases). The germline V gene encodes CDR1 LGHNA and CDR2 YSLEER. The V end lost 0 bases, the J end lost 7 bases, and 9 bases lay between the germline ends. This CDR3 spans 14 amino acids. The CDR3 sequence: CASSQDEGFGELFF. As DNA, the CDR3 is TGCGCCAGCAGCCAAGATGAGGGATTCGGGGAGCTGTTTTTT.

In its sample, this clonotype was seen a few times. The chain combines TRBV5-1 with TRBJ2-1, with a possible D match to TRBD2 (6 bases). Trimming removed 0 bases from V and 1 base from J, with 11 bases in between. CDR1 is SGHRS and CDR2 is YFSETQ in the germline V gene. The CDR3 consists of 16 residues. DNA for the CDR3: TGCGCCAGCAGCTTGGCTTCTGGGGGGTCCTACAATGAGCAGTTCTTC. Its translation: CASSLASGGSYNEQFF.

The CDR3 sequence: CASSQPKDSHRTDTQYF. The CDR3 DNA reads TGCGCCAGCAGCCAACCAAAGGACAGCCACCGCACAGATACGCAGTATTTT. The chain couples TRBV4-1 to TRBJ2-3; perhaps TRBD1 as D (6 bases). With 2 bases removed from V and 1 base from J, the gap between germline ends came to 16 bases. Germline V gene sequence: CDR1 MGHRA, CDR2 YSYEKL. The length of the CDR3 is 17 residues.

The rearrangement links TRBV7-3 to TRBJ1-2, with 10 bases identical to TRBD1. The germline V gene has CDR1 SGHTA and CDR2 FQGTGA. This CDR3 has 13 residues. V lost 5 bases, J lost 8 bases, and 5 bases stayed unmatched. The DNA of the CDR3 is TGTGCCAGCAGCCGGGACAGGGGTTGGGGCTACACCTTC. It translates to CASSRDRGWGYTF.

This clonotype came up a few times. This sequence joins TRBV13 and TRBJ1-3; 9 nucleotides align to TRBD1. CDR3 length equals 16 residues. V shed 1 base, J shed 4 bases, and the junction held 5 bases outside the gene matches. Germline V gene data show CDR1 as PRHDT and CDR2 as FYEKMQ (reference sequence). The CDR3 spells CASSLAVGQGGNTIYF. The CDR3 coding sequence is TGTGCCAGCAGCTTAGCTGTTGGACAGGGGGGAAACACCATATATTTT.

This chain joins TRBV6-2 or TRBV6-3 and TRBJ1-2, with a weak D call TRBD1 (5 bases). V lost 6 bases, J lost 5 bases, and 22 bases lay in between. The CDR3 extends over 16 amino acids. Germline V gene lookup returns CDR1 MNHEY and CDR2 SVGEGT. The CDR3 reads CASSPSPGQGNYGYTF. The CDR3 nucleotides read TGTGCCAGCAGCCCGAGCCCAGGGCAGGGAAATTATGGCTACACCTTC.

The V and J genes are TRBV18 and TRBJ1-5; TRBD1 matches 8 bases. CDR1 is KGHSH, CDR2 LQKENI, per germline. The CDR3 extends over 15 amino acids. Trimming cost V 2 bases and J 5 bases; bases outside gene matches: 5. CDR3 sequence: CASSPKAGGDQPQHF. The DNA for the CDR3 is TGTGCCAGCTCACCAAAAGCAGGGGGCGATCAGCCCCAGCATTTT.

The V call is TRBV12-5, the J call TRBJ2-1; D assignment may be TRBD1 or TRBD2 (6 bases each). The CDR3 extends over 15 amino acids. CDR1 and CDR2 from the germline V gene are LGHNT and FRNRAP. The ends were cut back, 10 bases at V and 1 base at J, with 17 bases in the middle. In nucleotides, the CDR3 is TGTGCTAATGCCCTACAGGGAGGTTCCTACAATGAGCAGTTCTTC. It codes for CANALQGGSYNEQFF.

J is TRBJ2-7 and V is TRBV25-1, with 10 bases aligning to TRBD2. The DNA matches TRBJ2-1 better at its end, which makes the J call doubtful. Germline-derived CDR1 and CDR2 are MGHDK and SYGVNS. The CDR3 contains 13 residues. The CDR3 coding sequence is TGTGCCAGTCGAGGGCTAGCGGGAGTCGAGCAGTTCTTC. Its protein product is CASRGLAGVEQFF.